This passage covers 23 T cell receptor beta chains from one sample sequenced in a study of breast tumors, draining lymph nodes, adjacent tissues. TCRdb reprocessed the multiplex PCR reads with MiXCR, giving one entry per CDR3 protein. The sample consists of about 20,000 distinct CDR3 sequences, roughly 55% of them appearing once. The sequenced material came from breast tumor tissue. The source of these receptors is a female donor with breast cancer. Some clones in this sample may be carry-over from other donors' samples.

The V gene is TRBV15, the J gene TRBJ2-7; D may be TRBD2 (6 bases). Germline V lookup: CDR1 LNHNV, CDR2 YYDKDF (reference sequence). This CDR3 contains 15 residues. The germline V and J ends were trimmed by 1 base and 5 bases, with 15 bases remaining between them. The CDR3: CATSRGTLASHEQYF. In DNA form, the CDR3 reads TGTGCCACCAGCAGAGGCACCCTAGCGAGCCACGAGCAGTACTTC.

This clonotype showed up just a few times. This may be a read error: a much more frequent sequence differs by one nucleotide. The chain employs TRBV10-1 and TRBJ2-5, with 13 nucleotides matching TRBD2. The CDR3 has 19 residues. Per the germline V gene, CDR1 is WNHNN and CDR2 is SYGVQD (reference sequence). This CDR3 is CASGESGTSGTHYQETQYF. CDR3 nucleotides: TGCGCCAGCGGTGAGTCTGGGACTAGCGGGACCCATTACCAAGAGACCCAGTACTTC.

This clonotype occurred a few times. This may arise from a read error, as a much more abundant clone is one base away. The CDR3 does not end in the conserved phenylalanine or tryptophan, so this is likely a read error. The CDR3 coding sequence is TGTGCCAGCAGCTTAGCGACAGGGGCCAATCAGCCCCAGCATCTT. This codes for CASSLATGANQPQHL. The chain uses TRBV11-2 and TRBJ1-5; 8 nucleotides agree with TRBD1. After removal of 1 base from V and 3 bases from J, the junction contained 2 bases not matched to a gene. This CDR3 contains 15 residues. Germline V lookup: CDR1 SGHAT, CDR2 FQNNGV.

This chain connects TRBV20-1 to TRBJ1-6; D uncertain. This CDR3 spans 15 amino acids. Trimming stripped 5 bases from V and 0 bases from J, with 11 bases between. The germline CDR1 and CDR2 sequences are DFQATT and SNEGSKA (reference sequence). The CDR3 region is CSARTESSYNSPLHF. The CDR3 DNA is TGCAGTGCTCGGACTGAGAGCTCCTATAATTCACCCCTCCACTTT.

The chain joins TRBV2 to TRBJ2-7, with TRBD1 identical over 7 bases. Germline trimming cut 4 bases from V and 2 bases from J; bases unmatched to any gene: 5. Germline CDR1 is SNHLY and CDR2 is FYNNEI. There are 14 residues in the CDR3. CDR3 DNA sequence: TGTGCCAGCAGTGCCACAGGGGACCCCTACGAGCAGTACTTC. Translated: CASSATGDPYEQYF.

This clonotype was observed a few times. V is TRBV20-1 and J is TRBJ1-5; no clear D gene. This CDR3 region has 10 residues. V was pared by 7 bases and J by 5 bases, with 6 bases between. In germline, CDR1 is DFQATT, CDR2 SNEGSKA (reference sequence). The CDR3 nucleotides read TGCAGTGGTGTAGATCAGCCCCAGCATTTT. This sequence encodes CSGVDQPQHF.

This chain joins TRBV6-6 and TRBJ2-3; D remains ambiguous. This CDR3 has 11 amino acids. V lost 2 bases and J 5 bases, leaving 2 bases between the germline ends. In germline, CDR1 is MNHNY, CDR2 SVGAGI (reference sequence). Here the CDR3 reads CASSYVDTQYF. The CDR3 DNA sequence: TGTGCCAGCAGTTACGTAGATACGCAGTATTTT.

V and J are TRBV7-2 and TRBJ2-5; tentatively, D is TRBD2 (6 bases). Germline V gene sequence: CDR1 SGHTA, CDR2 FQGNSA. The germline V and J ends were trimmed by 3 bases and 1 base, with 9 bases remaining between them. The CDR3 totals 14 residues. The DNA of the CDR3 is TGTGCCAGCAGCTTTAGCGGCCCCCAAGAGACCCAGTACTTC. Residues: CASSFSGPQETQYF.

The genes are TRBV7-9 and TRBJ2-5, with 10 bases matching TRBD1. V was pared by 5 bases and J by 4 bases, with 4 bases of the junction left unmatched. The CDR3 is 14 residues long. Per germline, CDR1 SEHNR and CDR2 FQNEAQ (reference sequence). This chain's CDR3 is CASSVWTGGETQYF. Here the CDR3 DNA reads TGTGCCAGCAGCGTCTGGACAGGGGGAGAGACCCAGTACTTC.

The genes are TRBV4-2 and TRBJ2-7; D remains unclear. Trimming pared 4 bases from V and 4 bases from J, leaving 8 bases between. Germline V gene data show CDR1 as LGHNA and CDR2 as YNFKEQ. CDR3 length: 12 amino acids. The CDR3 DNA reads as TGTGCCAGCAGCCCCCCTACTTACGAGCAGTACTTC. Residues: CASSPPTYEQYF.

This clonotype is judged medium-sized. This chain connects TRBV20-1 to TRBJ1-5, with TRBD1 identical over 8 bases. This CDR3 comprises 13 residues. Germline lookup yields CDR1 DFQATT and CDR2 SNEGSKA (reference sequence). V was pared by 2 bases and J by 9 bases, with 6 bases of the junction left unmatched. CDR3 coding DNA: TGCAGTGCTAGAAGACAGGGGTTAGTGCCCCAGCATTTT. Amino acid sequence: CSARRQGLVPQHF.

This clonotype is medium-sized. The CDR3 loop reads CASSLGTPGEQYF. In DNA form, the CDR3 reads TGTGCCAGCAGCTTAGGAACCCCAGGGGAGCAGTACTTC. The chain uses TRBV7-2 and TRBJ2-7, with a weak D call TRBD1 (5 bases). CDR1 is SGHTA and CDR2 is FQGNSA in the germline V gene. CDR3 length: 13 residues. Trimming took 1 base from V and 7 from J, leaving 11 bases between them.

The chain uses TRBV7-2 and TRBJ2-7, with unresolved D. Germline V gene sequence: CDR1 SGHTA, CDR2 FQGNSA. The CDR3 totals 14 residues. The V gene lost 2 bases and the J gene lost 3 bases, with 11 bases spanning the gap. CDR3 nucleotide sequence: TGTGCCAGCAGCTTAAGGGCATCCATCTACGAGCAGTACTTC. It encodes CASSLRASIYEQYF.

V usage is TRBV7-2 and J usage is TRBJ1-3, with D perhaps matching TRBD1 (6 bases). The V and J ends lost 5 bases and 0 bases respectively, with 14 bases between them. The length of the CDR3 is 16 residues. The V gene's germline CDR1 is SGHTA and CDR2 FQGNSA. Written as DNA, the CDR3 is TGTGCCAGCAGCCTGGGTAACAGGGTCTCTGGAAACACCATATATTTT. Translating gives CASSLGNRVSGNTIYF.

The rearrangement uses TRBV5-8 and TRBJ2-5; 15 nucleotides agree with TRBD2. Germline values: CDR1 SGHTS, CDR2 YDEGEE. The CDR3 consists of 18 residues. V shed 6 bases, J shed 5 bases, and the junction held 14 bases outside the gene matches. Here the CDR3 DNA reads TGTGCCAGCACCAATCTGGGACTAGCGGGAGGTCAGGGGGAGACCCAGTACTTC. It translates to CASTNLGLAGGQGETQYF.

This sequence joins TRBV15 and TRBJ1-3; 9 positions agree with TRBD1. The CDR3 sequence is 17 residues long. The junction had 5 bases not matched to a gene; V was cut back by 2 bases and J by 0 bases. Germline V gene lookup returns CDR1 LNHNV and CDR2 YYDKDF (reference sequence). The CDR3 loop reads CATSRNRGLSSGNTIYF. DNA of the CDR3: TGTGCCACCAGCAGAAACAGGGGGCTTAGCTCTGGAAACACCATATATTTT.

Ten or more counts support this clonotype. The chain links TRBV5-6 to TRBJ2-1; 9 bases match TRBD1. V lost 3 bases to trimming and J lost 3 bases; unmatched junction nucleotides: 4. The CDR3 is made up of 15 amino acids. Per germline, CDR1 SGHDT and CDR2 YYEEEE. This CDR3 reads CASSYRDRVYNEQFF. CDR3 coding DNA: TGTGCCAGCAGCTACCGGGACAGGGTCTACAATGAGCAGTTCTTC.

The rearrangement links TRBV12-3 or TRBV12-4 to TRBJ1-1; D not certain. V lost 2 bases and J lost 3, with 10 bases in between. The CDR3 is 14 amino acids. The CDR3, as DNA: TGTGCCAGCAGTTTAAGGCCCCATTACACTGAAGCTTTCTTT. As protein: CASSLRPHYTEAFF.

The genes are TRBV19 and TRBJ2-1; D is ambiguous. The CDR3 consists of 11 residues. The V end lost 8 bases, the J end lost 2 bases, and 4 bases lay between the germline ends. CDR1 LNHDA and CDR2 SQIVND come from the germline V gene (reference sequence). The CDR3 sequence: CASRAYNEQFF. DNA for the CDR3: TGTGCCAGTCGGGCCTACAATGAGCAGTTCTTC.

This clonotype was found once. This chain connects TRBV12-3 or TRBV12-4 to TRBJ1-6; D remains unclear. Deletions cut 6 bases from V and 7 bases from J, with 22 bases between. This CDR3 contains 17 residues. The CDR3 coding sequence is TGTGCCAGCAGACCAGAGGGAGGACCCGACCCAAATTCACCCCTCCACTTT. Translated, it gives CASRPEGGPDPNSPLHF.

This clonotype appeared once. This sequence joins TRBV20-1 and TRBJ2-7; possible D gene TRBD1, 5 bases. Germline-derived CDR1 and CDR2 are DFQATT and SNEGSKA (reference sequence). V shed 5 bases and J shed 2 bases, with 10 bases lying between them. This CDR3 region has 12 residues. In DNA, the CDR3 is TGCAGTGCTCAAGACAGCACCTACGAGCAGTACTTC. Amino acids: CSAQDSTYEQYF.

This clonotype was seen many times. The CDR3, as DNA: TGCAGCTCCACCGAAGGACGGAACACTGAAGCTTTCTTT. Its translation: CSSTEGRNTEAFF. The chain joins TRBV29-1 to TRBJ1-1; the D is unclear. The V and J ends lost 8 bases and 1 base respectively, with 14 bases between them. Germline assignment: CDR1 SQVTM and CDR2 ANQGSEA. There are 13 residues in the CDR3.

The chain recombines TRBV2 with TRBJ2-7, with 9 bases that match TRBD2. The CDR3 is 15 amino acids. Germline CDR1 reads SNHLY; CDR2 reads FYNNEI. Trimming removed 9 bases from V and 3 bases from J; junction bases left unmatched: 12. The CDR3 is CARTRGQRGDYEQYF. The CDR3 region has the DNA TGTGCCAGGACTAGGGGCCAGCGGGGGGACTACGAGCAGTACTTC.